This is a list of T cell receptor beta chains from one sample in a study of blood T cell repertoires in COVID-19. This table comes from immunoSEQ multiplex PCR, and its TCRdb copy is limited to in-frame clones, with some not included. The sample records approximately 240,000 clones, about four fifths being singletons. Sequencing was done on a sample of PBMCs or T cells enriched from blood (not recorded which). The receptors originated from a woman aged 40 to 49 with acute COVID-19. The CDR3 runs from the conserved cysteine through the conserved F or W. Each record gives: CDR3 protein, CDR3 length, J gene, V gene.

CDR3 protein: CASRADRGGNQPQHF; CDR3 length: 15; J gene: TRBJ1-5; V gene: TRBV10-2
CDR3 protein: CASGLDREAAVNEKLFF; CDR3 length: 17; J gene: TRBJ1-4; V gene: TRBV12-5
CDR3 protein: CASSPSGGANTEAFF; CDR3 length: 15; J gene: TRBJ1-1; V gene: TRBV18
CDR3 protein: CASSLGNWGNGNSYEQYF; CDR3 length: 18; J gene: TRBJ2-7; V gene: TRBV7-2
CDR3 protein: CAWSVQPRPLHF; CDR3 length: 12; J gene: TRBJ1-6; V gene: TRBV30
CDR3 protein: CASSYSRGGTNEKLFF; CDR3 length: 16; J gene: TRBJ1-4; V gene: TRBV6-5
CDR3 protein: CASSFYHRTGELFF; CDR3 length: 14; J gene: TRBJ2-2; V gene: TRBV27
CDR3 protein: CASSVTRGQSPEAFF; CDR3 length: 15; J gene: TRBJ1-1; V gene: TRBV28
CDR3 protein: CSAQTGGDEQFF; CDR3 length: 12; J gene: TRBJ2-1; V gene: TRBV29-1
CDR3 protein: CASSRNGQMNTEAFF; CDR3 length: 15; J gene: TRBJ1-1; V gene: TRBV5-5
CDR3 protein: CASSLSNSNQPQHF; CDR3 length: 14; J gene: TRBJ1-5; V gene: TRBV7-9
CDR3 protein: CASSLHHSGYTF; CDR3 length: 12; J gene: TRBJ1-2; V gene: TRBV7-9
CDR3 protein: CASSRTGPNEKLFF; CDR3 length: 14; J gene: TRBJ1-4; V gene: TRBV18
CDR3 protein: CASSLRTGATGELFF; CDR3 length: 15; J gene: TRBJ2-2; V gene: TRBV5-1
CDR3 protein: CASSLRLGQGAFF; CDR3 length: 13; J gene: TRBJ1-1; V gene: TRBV3-1/TRBV3-2
CDR3 protein: CASRGTRRGTEAFF; CDR3 length: 14; J gene: TRBJ1-1; V gene: TRBV2
CDR3 protein: CASSIGPPAGKIEQYF; CDR3 length: 16; J gene: TRBJ2-7; V gene: TRBV19
CDR3 protein: CASSLDSSYGNTIYF; CDR3 length: 15; J gene: TRBJ1-3; V gene: TRBV5-1
CDR3 protein: CASSGVVGGTITYNEQFF; CDR3 length: 18; J gene: TRBJ2-1; V gene: TRBV2
CDR3 protein: CASSFRGRPFF; CDR3 length: 11; J gene: TRBJ1-1; V gene: TRBV12-3/TRBV12-4
CDR3 protein: CASSSQDGLAGELNTQYF; CDR3 length: 18; J gene: TRBJ2-3; V gene: TRBV13
CDR3 protein: CASSQVGVAGYTF; CDR3 length: 13; J gene: TRBJ1-2; V gene: TRBV14
CDR3 protein: CAWSAQGWSNQPQHF; CDR3 length: 15; J gene: TRBJ1-5; V gene: TRBV30
CDR3 protein: CASSSGQGFGYTF; CDR3 length: 13; J gene: TRBJ1-2; V gene: TRBV28
CDR3 protein: CASSPLGQGARKTGELFF; CDR3 length: 18; J gene: TRBJ2-2; V gene: TRBV18
CDR3 protein: CASSSGGQGSVLEKLFF; CDR3 length: 17; J gene: TRBJ1-4; V gene: TRBV5-5
CDR3 protein: CASSAGGSGVSNEQFF; CDR3 length: 16; J gene: TRBJ2-1; V gene: TRBV2
CDR3 protein: CGAGGLAGGSDFNEQFF; CDR3 length: 17; J gene: TRBJ2-1; V gene: TRBV28
CDR3 protein: CASSQGLDTGELFF; CDR3 length: 14; J gene: TRBJ2-2; V gene: TRBV3-1/TRBV3-2
CDR3 protein: CASSQAAIQGVNTEAFF; CDR3 length: 17; J gene: TRBJ1-1; V gene: TRBV3-1/TRBV3-2
CDR3 protein: CASSVAGELYNEQFF; CDR3 length: 15; J gene: TRBJ2-1; V gene: TRBV9
CDR3 protein: CASSQEWGGKTQFF; CDR3 length: 14; J gene: TRBJ2-1; V gene: TRBV4-1
CDR3 protein: CASSGRGDRAFF; CDR3 length: 12; J gene: TRBJ1-1; V gene: TRBV27
CDR3 protein: CASSQERKTSSGNTIYF; CDR3 length: 17; J gene: TRBJ1-3; V gene: TRBV4-2
CDR3 protein: CASSEVGAPGTQYF; CDR3 length: 14; J gene: TRBJ2-3; V gene: TRBV25-1
CDR3 protein: CASSVHTSGVYTGELFF; CDR3 length: 17; J gene: TRBJ2-2; V gene: TRBV9